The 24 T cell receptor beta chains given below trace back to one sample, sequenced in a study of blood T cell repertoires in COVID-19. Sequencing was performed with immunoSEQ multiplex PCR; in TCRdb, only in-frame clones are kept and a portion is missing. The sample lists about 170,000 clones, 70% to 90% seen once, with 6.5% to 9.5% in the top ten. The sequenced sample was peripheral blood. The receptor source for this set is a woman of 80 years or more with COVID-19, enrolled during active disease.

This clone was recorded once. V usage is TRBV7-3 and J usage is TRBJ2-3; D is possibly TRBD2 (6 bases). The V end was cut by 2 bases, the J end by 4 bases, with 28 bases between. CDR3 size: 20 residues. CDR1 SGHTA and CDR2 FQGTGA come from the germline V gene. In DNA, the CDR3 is TGTGCCAGCAGCTTAGGCCCCTTTTTTGCGGGATCTCGATCCCCAGATACGCAGTATTTT. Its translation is CASSLGPFFAGSRSPDTQYF.

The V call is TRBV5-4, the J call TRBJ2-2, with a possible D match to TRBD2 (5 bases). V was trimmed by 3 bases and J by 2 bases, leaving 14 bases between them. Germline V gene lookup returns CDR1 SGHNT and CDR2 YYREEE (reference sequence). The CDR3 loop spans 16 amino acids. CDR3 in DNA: TGTGCCAGCAGCTCGGTCAGCGGTAAAAACACCGGGGAGCTGTTTTTT. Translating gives CASSSVSGKNTGELFF.

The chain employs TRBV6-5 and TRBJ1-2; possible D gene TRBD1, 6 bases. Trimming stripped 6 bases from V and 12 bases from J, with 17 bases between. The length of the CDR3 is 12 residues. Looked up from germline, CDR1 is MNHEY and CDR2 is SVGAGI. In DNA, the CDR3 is TGTGCCAGCAGAACCACAGGGTCCGGGCACACCTTC. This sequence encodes CASRTTGSGHTF.

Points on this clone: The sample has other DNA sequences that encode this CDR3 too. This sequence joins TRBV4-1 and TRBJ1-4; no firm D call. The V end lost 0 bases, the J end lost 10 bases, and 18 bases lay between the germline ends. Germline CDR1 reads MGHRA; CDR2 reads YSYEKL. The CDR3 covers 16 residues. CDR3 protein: CASSQDEGSSGAKLFF. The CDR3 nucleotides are TGCGCCAGCAGCCAAGATGAGGGTAGCTCGGGAGCAAAACTGTTTTTT.

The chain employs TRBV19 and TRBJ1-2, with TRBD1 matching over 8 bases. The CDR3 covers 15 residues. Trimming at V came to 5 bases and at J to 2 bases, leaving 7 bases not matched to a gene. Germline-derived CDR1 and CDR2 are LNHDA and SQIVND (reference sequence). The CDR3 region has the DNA TGTGCCAGTAGTCCCAGACAGGGGAGAAACTATGGCTACACCTTC. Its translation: CASSPRQGRNYGYTF.

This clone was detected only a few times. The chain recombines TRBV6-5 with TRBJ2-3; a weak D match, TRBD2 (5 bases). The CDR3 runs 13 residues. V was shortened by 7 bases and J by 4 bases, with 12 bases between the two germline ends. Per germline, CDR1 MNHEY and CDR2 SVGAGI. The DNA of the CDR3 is TGTGCCAGCAATAACCCCGGGGCAGATACGCAGTATTTT. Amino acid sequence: CASNNPGADTQYF.

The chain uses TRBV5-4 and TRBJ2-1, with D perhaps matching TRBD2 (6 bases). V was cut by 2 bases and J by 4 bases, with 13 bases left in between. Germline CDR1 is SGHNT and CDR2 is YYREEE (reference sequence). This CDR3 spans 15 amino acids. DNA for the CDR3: TGTGCCAGCAGCTTAGTAGCGGATAGTTACAATGAGCAGTTCTTC. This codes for CASSLVADSYNEQFF. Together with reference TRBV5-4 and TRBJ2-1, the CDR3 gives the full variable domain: ETGVTQSPTHLIKTRGQQVTLRCSSQSGHNTVSWYQQALGQGPQFIFQYYREEENGRGNFPPRFSGLQFPNYSSELNVNALELDDSALYLCASSLVADSYNEQFFGPGTRLTVL.

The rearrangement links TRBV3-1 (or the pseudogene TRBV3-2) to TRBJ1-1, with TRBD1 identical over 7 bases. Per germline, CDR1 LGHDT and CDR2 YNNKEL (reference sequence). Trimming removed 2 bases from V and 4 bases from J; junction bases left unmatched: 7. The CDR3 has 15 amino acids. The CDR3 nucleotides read TGTGCCAGCAGCCAAAACGACAGGGCGGGCACTGAAGCTTTCTTT. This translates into CASSQNDRAGTEAFF.

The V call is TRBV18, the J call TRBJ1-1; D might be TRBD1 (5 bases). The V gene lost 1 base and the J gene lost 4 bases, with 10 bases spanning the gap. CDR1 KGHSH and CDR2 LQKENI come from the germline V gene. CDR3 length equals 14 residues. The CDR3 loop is CASSPRWGGTEAFF. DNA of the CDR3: TGTGCCAGCTCACCACGATGGGGCGGCACTGAAGCTTTCTTT. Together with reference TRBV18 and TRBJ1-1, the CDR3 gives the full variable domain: NAGVMQNPRHLVRRRGQEARLRCSPMKGHSHVYWYRQLPEEGLKFMVYLQKENIIDESGMPKERFSAEFPKEGPSILRIQQVVRGDSAAYFCASSPRWGGTEAFFGQGTRLTVV.

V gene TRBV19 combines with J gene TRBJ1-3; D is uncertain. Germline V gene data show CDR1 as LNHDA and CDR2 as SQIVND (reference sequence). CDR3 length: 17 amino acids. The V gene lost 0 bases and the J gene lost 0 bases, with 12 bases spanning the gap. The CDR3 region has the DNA TGTGCCAGTAGTATAGATCCCTACTCGAACTCTGGAAACACCATATATTTT. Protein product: CASSIDPYSNSGNTIYF.

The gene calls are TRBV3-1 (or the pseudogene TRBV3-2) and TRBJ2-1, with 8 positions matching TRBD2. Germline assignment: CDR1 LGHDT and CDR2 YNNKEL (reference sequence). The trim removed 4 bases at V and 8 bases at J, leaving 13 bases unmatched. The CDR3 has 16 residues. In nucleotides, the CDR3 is TGTGCCAGCAGCCCACTCGGACTAGCCCGCAGGCATGAGCAGTTCTTC. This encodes CASSPLGLARRHEQFF.

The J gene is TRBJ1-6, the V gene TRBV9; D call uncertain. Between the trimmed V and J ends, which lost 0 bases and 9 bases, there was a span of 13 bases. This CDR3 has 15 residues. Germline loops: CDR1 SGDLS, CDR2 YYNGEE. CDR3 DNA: TGTGCCAGCAGCGTAGGCAGTCTAGGTACTTCACCCCTCCACTTT. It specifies CASSVGSLGTSPLHF. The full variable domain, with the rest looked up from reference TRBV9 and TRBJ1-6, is DSGVTQTPKHLITATGQRVTLRCSPRSGDLSVYWYQQSLDQGLQFLIQYYNGEERAKGNILERFSAQQFPDLHSELNLSSLELGDSALYFCASSVGSLGTSPLHFGNGTRLTVT.

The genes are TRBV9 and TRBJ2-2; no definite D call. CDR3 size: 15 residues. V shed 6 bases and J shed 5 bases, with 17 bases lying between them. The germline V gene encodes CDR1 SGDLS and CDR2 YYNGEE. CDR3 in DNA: TGTGCCAGCACACCCAACACGGTCGGGACCGGGGAGCTGTTTTTT. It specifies CASTPNTVGTGELFF. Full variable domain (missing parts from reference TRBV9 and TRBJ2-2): DSGVTQTPKHLITATGQRVTLRCSPRSGDLSVYWYQQSLDQGLQFLIQYYNGEERAKGNILERFSAQQFPDLHSELNLSSLELGDSALYFCASTPNTVGTGELFFGEGSRLTVL.

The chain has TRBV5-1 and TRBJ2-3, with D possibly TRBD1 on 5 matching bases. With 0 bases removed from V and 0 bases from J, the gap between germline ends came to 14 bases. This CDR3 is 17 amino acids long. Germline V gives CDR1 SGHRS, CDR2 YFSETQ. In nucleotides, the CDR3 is TGCGCCAGCAGCTTGGCCGGTGGACAATTTAGCACAGATACGCAGTATTTT. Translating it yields CASSLAGGQFSTDTQYF. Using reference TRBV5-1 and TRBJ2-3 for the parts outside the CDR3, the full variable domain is KAGVTQTPRYLIKTRGQQVTLSCSPISGHRSVSWYQQTPGQGLQFLFEYFSETQRNKGNFPGRFSGRQFSNSRSEMNVSTLELGDSALYLCASSLAGGQFSTDTQYFGPGTRLTVL.

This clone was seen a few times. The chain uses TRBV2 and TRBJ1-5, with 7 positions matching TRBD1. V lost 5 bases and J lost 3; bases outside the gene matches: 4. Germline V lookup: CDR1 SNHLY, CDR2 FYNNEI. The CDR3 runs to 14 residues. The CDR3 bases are TGTGCCAGCAGTCCAGGGACAGCCAATCAGCCCCAGCATTTT. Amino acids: CASSPGTANQPQHF.

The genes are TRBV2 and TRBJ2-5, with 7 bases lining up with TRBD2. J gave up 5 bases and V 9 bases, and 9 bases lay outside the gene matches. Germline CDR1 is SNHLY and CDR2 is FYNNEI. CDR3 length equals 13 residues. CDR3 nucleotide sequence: TGTGCCAGTGACGGGGGGAGATTTGAGACCCAGTACTTC. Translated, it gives CASDGGRFETQYF.

As DNA, the CDR3 is TGTGCCAGCACCTTAGCGGGGCACACAGATACGCAGTATTTT. The encoded protein is CASTLAGHTDTQYF. The rearrangement uses TRBV3-1 (or the pseudogene TRBV3-2) and TRBJ2-3; 8 bases are a match to TRBD2. Germline V CDR1 and CDR2: LGHDT, YNNKEL (reference sequence). The CDR3 has 14 amino acids. The V gene end was trimmed by 7 bases and the J gene end by 2 bases; junction bases not matched to a gene: 5.

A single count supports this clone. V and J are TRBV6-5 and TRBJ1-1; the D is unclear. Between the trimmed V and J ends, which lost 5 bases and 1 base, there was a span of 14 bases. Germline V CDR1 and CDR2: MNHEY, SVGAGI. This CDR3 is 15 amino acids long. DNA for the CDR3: TGTGCCAGCAGTCCCCGGCAGGCAGGGAACACTGAAGCTTTCTTT. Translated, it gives CASSPRQAGNTEAFF.

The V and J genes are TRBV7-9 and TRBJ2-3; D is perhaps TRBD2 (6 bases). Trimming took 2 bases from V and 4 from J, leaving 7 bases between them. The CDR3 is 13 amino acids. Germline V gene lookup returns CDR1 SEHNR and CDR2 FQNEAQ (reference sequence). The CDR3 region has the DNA TGTGCCAGCAGCTTAACGGGGGCAGATACGCAGTATTTT. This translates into CASSLTGADTQYF. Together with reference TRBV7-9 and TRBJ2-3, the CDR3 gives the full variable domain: DTGVSQNPRHKITKRGQNVTFRCDPISEHNRLYWYRQTLGQGPEFLTYFQNEAQLEKSRLLSDRFSAERPKGSFSTLEIQRTEQGDSAMYLCASSLTGADTQYFGPGTRLTVL.

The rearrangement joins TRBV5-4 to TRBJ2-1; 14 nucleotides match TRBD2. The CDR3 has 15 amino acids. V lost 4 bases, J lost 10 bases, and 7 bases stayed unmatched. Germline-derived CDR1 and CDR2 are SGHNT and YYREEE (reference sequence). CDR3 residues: CASSGTSGRLEEQFF. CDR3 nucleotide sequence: TGTGCCAGCAGCGGGACTAGCGGGAGACTAGAAGAGCAGTTCTTC.

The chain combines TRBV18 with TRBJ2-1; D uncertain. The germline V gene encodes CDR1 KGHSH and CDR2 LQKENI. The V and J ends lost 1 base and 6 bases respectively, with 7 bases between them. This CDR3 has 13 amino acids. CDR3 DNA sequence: TGTGCCAGCTCACCACTCGTCTCCAATGAGCAGTTCTTC. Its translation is CASSPLVSNEQFF.

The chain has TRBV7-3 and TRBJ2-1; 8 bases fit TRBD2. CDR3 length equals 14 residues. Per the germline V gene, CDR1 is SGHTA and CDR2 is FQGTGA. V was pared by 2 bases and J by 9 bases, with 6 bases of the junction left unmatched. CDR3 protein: CASSLYGRAIEQFF. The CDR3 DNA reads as TGTGCCAGCAGCTTATACGGGAGGGCTATTGAGCAGTTCTTC.

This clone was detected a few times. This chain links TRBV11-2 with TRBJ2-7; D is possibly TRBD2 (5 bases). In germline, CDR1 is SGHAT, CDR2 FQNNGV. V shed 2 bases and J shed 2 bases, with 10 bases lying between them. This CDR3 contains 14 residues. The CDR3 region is CASSLLEGTYEQYF. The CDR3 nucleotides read TGTGCCAGCAGCTTACTTGAGGGTACCTACGAGCAGTACTTC.

In DNA, the CDR3 is TGTGCCAGCAGCTTTCGGTCCTCTGGAAACACCATATATTTT. It yields the protein CASSFRSSGNTIYF. This chain joins TRBV5-6 and TRBJ1-3; unclear D gene. The germline CDR1 and CDR2 sequences are SGHDT and YYEEEE. The ends were cut back, 2 bases at V and 0 bases at J, with 6 bases in the middle. This CDR3 region has 14 residues.